This T cell receptor beta chain was captured by sequencing in a study of blood T cell repertoires in COVID-19. Turning to the study itself: Whether acute or convalescent, the COVID-19 samples came from the United States, Italy and Spain. Sources were T cells, B-cell-depleted T cells, or PBMCs; the material itself was cDNA or gDNA.

Concerning this clone itself: The same CDR3 can be traced to other DNA sequences in this sample.

V was clipped by 4 bases and J by 3 bases; unmatched bases: 5. The CDR3 runs to 15 residues. Germline values: CDR1 SGHNT, CDR2 YYREEE (reference sequence). Under the authors' procedure: It was from reference gene primer amplification that nucleated cell counts were estimated. Repertoires were generated with immunoSEQ multiplex PCR, while TCRdb's copy carries only in-frame clones and drops some. That table supplies the V and J calls and clone size; D and trimming were determined from the DNA. The repertoire has about 260,000 clones, 84% of them found once; the top ten carry under 5.5%. Sequences were obtained from peripheral blood. This sequence joins TRBV5-4 and TRBJ1-2; 11 bases agree with TRBD1. The source of this sequence is a man in his 60s with acute or convalescent COVID-19. Here the CDR3 reads CASSLGTGGYYGYTF. The CDR3 DNA reads TGTGCCAGCAGCCTAGGGACAGGGGGGTACTATGGCTACACCTTC.